The clone carrying this TCR beta chain was counted only a few times. The antigen remains undetermined. V trimming: 3 bases; J trimming: 4 bases; junction bases outside the gene matches: 18. Germline loops: CDR1 LNHDA, CDR2 SQIVND (reference sequence). The CDR3 is 19 residues long. The data belong to a study of cytomegalovirus exposure and HLA in healthy donors. Study-level findings and limits: Approximately 17,000 TCR beta sequences were associated with HLA alleles at 0.05 false discovery rate in a later analysis.

In the PCR, 60 Vbeta and 13 Jbeta primers were used. Clones were read by immunoSEQ multiplex PCR, and TCRdb kept only the in-frame ones, dropping some. Here the sample spans tens of thousands of clones, about 65% being singletons. The sequencing input was PBMCs. The chain joins TRBV19 to TRBJ2-5; TRBD1 agrees at 9 bases. The receptor comes from a man aged 45-65 years in good health and CMV-seropositive. DNA of the CDR3: TGTGCCAGTAGTATCTACCCCAATAGGGGGACAGGGATCCCAGAGACCCAGTACTTC. Protein product: CASSIYPNRGTGIPETQYF.